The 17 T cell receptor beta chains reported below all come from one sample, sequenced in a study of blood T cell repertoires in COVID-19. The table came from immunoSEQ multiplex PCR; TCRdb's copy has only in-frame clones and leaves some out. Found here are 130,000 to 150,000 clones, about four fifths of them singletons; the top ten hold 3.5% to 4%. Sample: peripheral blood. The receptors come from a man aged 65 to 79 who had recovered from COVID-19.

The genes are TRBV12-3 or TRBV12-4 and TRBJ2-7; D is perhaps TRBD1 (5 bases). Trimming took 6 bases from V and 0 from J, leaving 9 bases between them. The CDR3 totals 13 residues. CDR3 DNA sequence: TGTGCCAGCAGCTTCGACAGCTCCTACGAGCAGTACTTC. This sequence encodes CASSFDSSYEQYF.

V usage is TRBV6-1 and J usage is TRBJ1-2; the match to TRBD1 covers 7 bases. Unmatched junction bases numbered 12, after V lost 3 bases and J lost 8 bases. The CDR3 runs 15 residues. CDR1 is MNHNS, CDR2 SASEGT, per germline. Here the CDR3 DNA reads TGTGCCAGCAGTGACGTACCGGGACGGGGACAGGGCTACACCTTC. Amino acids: CASSDVPGRGQGYTF.

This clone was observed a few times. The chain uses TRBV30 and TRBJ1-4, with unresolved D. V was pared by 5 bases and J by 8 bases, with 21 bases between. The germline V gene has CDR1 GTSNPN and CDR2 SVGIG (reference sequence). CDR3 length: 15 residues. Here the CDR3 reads CAWGLAGPRREKLFF. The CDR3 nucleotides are TGTGCCTGGGGCCTTGCTGGCCCCAGGAGGGAAAAACTGTTTTTT.

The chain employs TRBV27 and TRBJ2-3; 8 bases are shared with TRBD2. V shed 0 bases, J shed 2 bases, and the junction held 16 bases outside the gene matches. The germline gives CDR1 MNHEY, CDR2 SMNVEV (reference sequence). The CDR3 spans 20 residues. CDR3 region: CASSLSILPGGEGNTDTQYF. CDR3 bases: TGTGCCAGCAGTTTATCGATCTTACCGGGAGGGGAGGGAAACACAGATACGCAGTATTTT.

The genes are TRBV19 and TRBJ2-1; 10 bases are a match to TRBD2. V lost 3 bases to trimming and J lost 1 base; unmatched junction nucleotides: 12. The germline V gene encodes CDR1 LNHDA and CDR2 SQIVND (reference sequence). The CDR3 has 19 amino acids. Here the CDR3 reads CASSISLAGGHLSYNEQFF. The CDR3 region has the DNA TGTGCCAGTAGTATCTCGTTAGCGGGAGGCCATTTGTCCTACAATGAGCAGTTCTTC. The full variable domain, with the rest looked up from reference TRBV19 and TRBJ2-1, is DGGITQSPKYLFRKEGQNVTLSCEQNLNHDAMYWYRQDPGQGLRLIYYSQIVNDFQKGDIAEGYSVSREKKESFPLTVTSAQKNPTAFYLCASSISLAGGHLSYNEQFFGPGTRLTVL.

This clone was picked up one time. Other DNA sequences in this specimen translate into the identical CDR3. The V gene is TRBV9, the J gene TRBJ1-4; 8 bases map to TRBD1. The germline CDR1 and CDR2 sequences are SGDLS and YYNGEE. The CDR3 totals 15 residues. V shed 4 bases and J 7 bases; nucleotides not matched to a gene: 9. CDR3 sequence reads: CASSSRTGQGEKLFF. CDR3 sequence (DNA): TGTGCCAGCAGCTCCAGGACAGGGCAGGGTGAAAAACTGTTTTTT.

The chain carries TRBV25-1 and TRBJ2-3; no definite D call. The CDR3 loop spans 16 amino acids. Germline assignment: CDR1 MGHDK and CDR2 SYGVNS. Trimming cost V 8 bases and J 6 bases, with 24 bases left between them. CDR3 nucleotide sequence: TGTGCCAGCTGCGCCTTCGGTGCCGACCTCGGGGATACGCAGTATTTT. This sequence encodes CASCAFGADLGDTQYF.

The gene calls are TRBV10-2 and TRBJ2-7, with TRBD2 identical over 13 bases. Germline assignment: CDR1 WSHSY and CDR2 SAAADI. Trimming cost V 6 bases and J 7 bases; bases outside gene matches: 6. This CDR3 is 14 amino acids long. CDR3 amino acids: CASRGLAGAREQYF. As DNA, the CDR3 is TGCGCCAGCAGAGGACTAGCGGGAGCTCGGGAGCAGTACTTC.

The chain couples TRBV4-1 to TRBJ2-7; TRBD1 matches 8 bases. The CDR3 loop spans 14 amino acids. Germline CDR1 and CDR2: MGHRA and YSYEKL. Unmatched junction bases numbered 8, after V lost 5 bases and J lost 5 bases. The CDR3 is CASSFRDRTHEQYF. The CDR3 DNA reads TGCGCCAGCAGCTTCCGGGACAGGACGCACGAGCAGTACTTC.

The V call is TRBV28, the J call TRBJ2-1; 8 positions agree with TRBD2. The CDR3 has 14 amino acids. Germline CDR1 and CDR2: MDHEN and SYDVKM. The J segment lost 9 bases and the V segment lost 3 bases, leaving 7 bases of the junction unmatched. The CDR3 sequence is CASSLGTSQGEQFF. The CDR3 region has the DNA TGTGCCAGCAGTTTGGGGACTAGTCAAGGTGAGCAGTTCTTC.

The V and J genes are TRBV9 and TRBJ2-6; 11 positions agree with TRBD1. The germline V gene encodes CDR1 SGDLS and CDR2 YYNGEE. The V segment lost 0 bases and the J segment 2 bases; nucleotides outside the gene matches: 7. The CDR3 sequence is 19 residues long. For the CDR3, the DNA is TGTGCCAGCAGCGTAGCAGATGGACAGGGGGCGACTGGGGCCAACGTCCTGACTTTC. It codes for CASSVADGQGATGANVLTF. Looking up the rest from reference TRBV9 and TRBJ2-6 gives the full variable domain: DSGVTQTPKHLITATGQRVTLRCSPRSGDLSVYWYQQSLDQGLQFLIQYYNGEERAKGNILERFSAQQFPDLHSELNLSSLELGDSALYFCASSVADGQGATGANVLTFGAGSRLTVL.

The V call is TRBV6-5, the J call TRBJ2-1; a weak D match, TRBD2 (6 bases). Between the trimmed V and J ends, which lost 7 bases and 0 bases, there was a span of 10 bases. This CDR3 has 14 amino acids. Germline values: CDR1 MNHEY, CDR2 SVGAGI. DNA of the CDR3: TGTGCCAGCAATCGGGGGAGCTCCTACAATGAGCAGTTCTTC. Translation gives CASNRGSSYNEQFF.

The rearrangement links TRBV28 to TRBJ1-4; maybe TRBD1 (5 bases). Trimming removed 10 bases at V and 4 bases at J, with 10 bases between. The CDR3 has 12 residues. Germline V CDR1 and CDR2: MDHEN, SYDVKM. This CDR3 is CATGTVNEKLFF. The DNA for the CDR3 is TGTGCCACCGGGACTGTTAATGAAAAACTGTTTTTT.

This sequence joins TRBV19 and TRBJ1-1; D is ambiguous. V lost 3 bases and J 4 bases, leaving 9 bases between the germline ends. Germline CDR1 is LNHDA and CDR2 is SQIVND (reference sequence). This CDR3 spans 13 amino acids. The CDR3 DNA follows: TGTGCCAGTAGTATGTTACCGAGCACTGAAGCTTTCTTT. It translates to CASSMLPSTEAFF.

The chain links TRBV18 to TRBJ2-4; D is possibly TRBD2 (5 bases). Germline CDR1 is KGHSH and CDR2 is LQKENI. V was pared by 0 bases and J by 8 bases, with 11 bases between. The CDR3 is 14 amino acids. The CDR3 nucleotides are TGTGCCAGCTCACCACCTGTCAGGCGGGACATTCAGTACTTC. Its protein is CASSPPVRRDIQYF.

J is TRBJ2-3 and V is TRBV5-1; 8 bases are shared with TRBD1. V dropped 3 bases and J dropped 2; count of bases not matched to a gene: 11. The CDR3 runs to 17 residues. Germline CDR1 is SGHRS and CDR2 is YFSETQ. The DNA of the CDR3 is TGCGCCAGCAGCTCGGCATCGGGGACAGGCTACACAGATACGCAGTATTTT. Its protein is CASSSASGTGYTDTQYF.

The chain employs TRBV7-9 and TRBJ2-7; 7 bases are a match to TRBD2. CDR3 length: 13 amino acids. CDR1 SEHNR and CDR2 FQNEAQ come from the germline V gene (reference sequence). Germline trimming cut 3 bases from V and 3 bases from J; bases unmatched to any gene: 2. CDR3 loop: CASSLGTIYEQYF. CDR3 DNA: TGTGCCAGCAGCTTGGGGACTATCTACGAGCAGTACTTC.